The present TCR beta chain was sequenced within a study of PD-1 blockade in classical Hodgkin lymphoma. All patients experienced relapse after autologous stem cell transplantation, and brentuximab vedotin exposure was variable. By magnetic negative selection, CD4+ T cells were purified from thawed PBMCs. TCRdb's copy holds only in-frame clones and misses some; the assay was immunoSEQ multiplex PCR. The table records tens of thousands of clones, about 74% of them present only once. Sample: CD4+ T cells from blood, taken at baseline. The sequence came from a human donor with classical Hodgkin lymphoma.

CDR3: CASTPLAGLTGELFF. CDR3 coding DNA: TGTGCCAGCACCCCACTCGCGGGGCTTACCGGGGAGCTGTTTTTT. The genes are TRBV7-6 and TRBJ2-2, with D possibly matching TRBD2 (6 bases). CDR3 size: 15 residues. Germline assignment: CDR1 SGHVS and CDR2 FNYEAQ. The V end lost 7 bases, the J end lost 5 bases, and 17 bases lay between the germline ends.